This T cell receptor beta chain emerged from a study of blood T cells in healthy people across ages. Using a J-beta primer mix together with a sample-barcoded 5' primer, a second PCR was run for about 6 to 11 cycles. One entry per CDR3 protein results from TCRdb running MiXCR on the 5' RACE reads. The table has 1,300,000 or so distinct CDR3 sequences, 59% seen once; the top ten hold over 5.5%. Regarding this clonotype: Antigen specificity is unknown.

Study outcomes and limitations: Possibly confounding the expanded clonotype changes was the fact that donor CMV status was unknown. Per million T cells, the diversity of TCR beta decreased roughly linearly as age advanced. Reliance upon unsorted PBMCs precluded definitive naive versus antigen-experienced comparison.

V lost 1 base and J lost 0, with 11 bases in between. The CDR3 has 15 residues. Germline CDR1 DFQATT, CDR2 SNEGSKA (reference sequence). Sequencing input: blood. The rearrangement uses TRBV20-1 and TRBJ2-3; possible D gene TRBD2, 5 bases. The clonotype originates from a man aged 18 to 29 in good health. The CDR3 loop reads CSARGLRESTDTQYF. CDR3 coding DNA: TGCAGTGCTAGAGGGTTGAGGGAGAGCACAGATACGCAGTATTTT.